The 6 T cell receptor beta chains below all came from one sample that was sequenced in a study of CD8 T cells in Susac syndrome. RNA was extracted with the RNeasy kit, and a quantity of about 0.45 to 1 ug was reverse transcribed using random hexamers. TCRdb ran MiXCR on the immunoSEQ multiplex PCR reads and lists one entry per CDR3 protein. The sample lists about 150,000 distinct CDR3 sequences, approximately 95% occurring once. Sequenced input: CD4+ T cells from PBMCs. The receptors were gathered from a human donor with Susac syndrome.

The V and J genes are TRBV20-1 and TRBJ1-1, with D possibly TRBD1 on 6 matching bases. The CDR3 spans 14 residues. CDR1 is DFQATT, CDR2 SNEGSKA, per germline (reference sequence). Deletions cut 7 bases from V and 5 bases from J, with 20 bases between. CDR3 sequence reads: CSGLRAGQGTEAFF. CDR3 nucleotides: TGCAGTGGGCTGAGAGCGGGGCAGGGGACTGAAGCTTTCTTT.

The chain uses TRBV2 and TRBJ1-4, with D unresolved. The V gene's germline CDR1 is SNHLY and CDR2 FYNNEI. The CDR3 extends over 11 amino acids. The V and J ends lost 1 base and 10 bases respectively, with 4 bases between them. Here the CDR3 DNA reads TGTGCCAGCAGTGAAGACAGAAAACTGTTTTTT. It codes for CASSEDRKLFF.

For this clonotype: Germline and junction disagree at one end, which may indicate a read error. The V call is TRBV12-3 or TRBV12-4, the J call TRBJ2-5, with unresolved D. The CDR3 has 12 amino acids. In DNA, the CDR3 is TGTGCCAGCAGTGTAGCCGTGGAGACCCAGTACTTC. This sequence encodes CASSVAVETQYF.

This clonotype was seen just once. The chain joins TRBV9 to TRBJ2-1; 8 bases fit TRBD2. CDR1 SGDLS and CDR2 YYNGEE come from the germline V gene. There are 15 residues in the CDR3. V gave up 6 bases and J gave up 0 bases; unmatched junction bases: 5. The CDR3 sequence: CASNRGGPSYNEQFF. CDR3 nucleotides: TGTGCCAGCAACCGGGGGGGCCCCTCCTACAATGAGCAGTTCTTC.

This clonotype was detected once. The V call is TRBV9, the J call TRBJ2-1; the D gene is possibly TRBD2 (6 bases). The V end lost 0 bases, the J end lost 7 bases, and 14 bases lay between the germline ends. This CDR3 is 15 amino acids long. Germline V lookup: CDR1 SGDLS, CDR2 YYNGEE. The CDR3 nucleotides are TGTGCCAGCAGCGTAGGACTAGAGGCCCCGAATGAGCAGTTCTTC. Its translation is CASSVGLEAPNEQFF.

The V call is TRBV4-1, the J call TRBJ2-5, with unresolved D. CDR1 and CDR2 (germline): MGHRA, YSYEKL. Trimming shortened V by 0 bases and J by 2 bases, and 10 bases separated the two germline ends. There are 15 residues in the CDR3. The CDR3 sequence: CASSQDGAEQETQYF. In DNA form, the CDR3 reads TGCGCCAGCAGCCAAGATGGTGCGGAACAAGAGACCCAGTACTTC.